The 27 T cell receptor beta chains presented below share a single source sample, sequenced in a study of T cell changes during pregnancy in multiple sclerosis. Data came from immunoSEQ multiplex PCR; TCRdb stores just in-frame clones and leaves some out. The table lists around 81,000 clones, around nine tenths of them singletons. Material: peripheral blood, obtained after pregnancy. These receptors originate from a female donor in good health, enrolled as a control in a pregnancy study.

This clone was counted a few times. This sequence joins TRBV7-2 and TRBJ1-1, with 7 bases that match TRBD1. The J segment lost 2 bases and the V segment lost 1 base, leaving 7 bases of the junction unmatched. Germline V gene sequence: CDR1 SGHTA, CDR2 FQGNSA. This CDR3 has 16 amino acids. The CDR3 DNA follows: TGTGCCAGCAGCTTAGTCCAGGGACAGTTAAACACTGAAGCTTTCTTT. Its translation is CASSLVQGQLNTEAFF.

V gene TRBV5-4 combines with J gene TRBJ2-2; D is ambiguous. The CDR3 totals 14 residues. Trimming removed 3 bases from V and 6 bases from J, with 12 bases in between. In germline, CDR1 is SGHNT, CDR2 YYREEE (reference sequence). CDR3 DNA sequence: TGTGCCAGCAGCTCGGCACCTAGGCCCGGGGAGCTGTTTTTT. Amino acid sequence: CASSSAPRPGELFF.

The chain employs TRBV11-3 and TRBJ2-7; D not certain. CDR3 length: 12 residues. Per the germline V gene, CDR1 is SGHNT and CDR2 is YENEEA. V lost 8 bases and J 5 bases, leaving 13 bases between the germline ends. This CDR3 is CASGLNSHEQYF. CDR3 DNA: TGTGCCAGCGGGCTTAATTCTCACGAGCAGTACTTC.

The V call is TRBV5-1, the J call TRBJ2-1, with D unresolved. Per germline, CDR1 SGHRS and CDR2 YFSETQ. Between the trimmed V and J ends, which lost 4 bases and 5 bases, there was a span of 7 bases. The CDR3 loop spans 12 amino acids. The CDR3 DNA follows: TGCGCCAGCAGCGAGGCCCACAATGAGCAGTTCTTC. Its translation is CASSEAHNEQFF.

The V call is TRBV19, the J call TRBJ1-5; a possible D gene is TRBD1 (5 bases). CDR3 length: 13 residues. The V gene's germline CDR1 is LNHDA and CDR2 SQIVND (reference sequence). The V gene lost 2 bases and the J gene lost 15 bases, with 17 bases spanning the gap. The CDR3 reads CASSILGQQIPHF. The CDR3, as DNA: TGTGCCAGTAGTATATTGGGGCAGCAGATTCCGCATTTT. Filled out from reference TRBV19 and TRBJ1-5, the complete variable domain reads DGGITQSPKYLFRKEGQNVTLSCEQNLNHDAMYWYRQDPGQGLRLIYYSQIVNDFQKGDIAEGYSVSREKKESFPLTVTSAQKNPTAFYLCASSILGQQIPHFGDGTRLSIL.

The CDR3 DNA sequence: TGTGCCAGCGGTAATCGACTAGCGGGAGTCTCAGATACGCAGTATTTT. Residues: CASGNRLAGVSDTQYF. V usage is TRBV28 and J usage is TRBJ2-3, with 12 nucleotides matching TRBD2. The CDR3 contains 16 residues. Germline V gives CDR1 MDHEN, CDR2 SYDVKM. Germline trimming cut 8 bases from V and 4 bases from J; bases unmatched to any gene: 10.

This chain links TRBV11-2 with TRBJ2-1, with D perhaps TRBD1 (6 bases). This CDR3 region has 14 residues. CDR1 and CDR2 from the germline V gene are SGHAT and FQNNGV. V was cut by 2 bases and J by 13 bases, with 18 bases left in between. The CDR3 sequence: CASSLPARGRPQFF. CDR3 nucleotide sequence: TGTGCCAGCAGCTTACCCGCCAGGGGACGACCCCAGTTCTTC.

This clone was detected only a few times. V gene TRBV6-5 combines with J gene TRBJ2-1; 7 bases map to TRBD1. Germline V gene data show CDR1 as MNHEY and CDR2 as SVGAGI. V shed 2 bases and J 10 bases; nucleotides not matched to a gene: 5. The CDR3 totals 13 residues. The CDR3 sequence: CASSYPAQGEQFF. The DNA of the CDR3 is TGTGCCAGCAGTTACCCCGCACAGGGGGAGCAGTTCTTC.

The chain employs TRBV4-2 and TRBJ2-5, with TRBD2 matching 9 bases. Trimming cost V 0 bases and J 3 bases; bases outside gene matches: 8. The germline gives CDR1 LGHNA, CDR2 YNFKEQ. The CDR3 extends over 17 amino acids. CDR3 sequence: CASSQDPAGGPEETQYF. The CDR3 DNA sequence: TGTGCCAGCAGCCAAGATCCGGCGGGGGGGCCGGAAGAGACCCAGTACTTC.

The chain couples TRBV21-1 to TRBJ1-5. TRBV21-1 is designated a pseudogene. There are 17 residues in the CDR3. The CDR3: CASSTGEETDSNQPQHF. CDR3 DNA sequence: TGTGCCAGCAGCACTGGGGAGGAGACAGATAGCAATCAGCCCCAGCATTTT.

A single count supports this clone. The genes are TRBV7-2 and TRBJ2-5; D possibly corresponds to TRBD1 (6 bases). Germline V gives CDR1 SGHTA, CDR2 FQGNSA. Trimming removed 5 bases at V and 2 bases at J, with 9 bases between. This CDR3 has 13 residues. Here the CDR3 DNA reads TGTGCCAGCAGCCGACAGGTACAAGAGACCCAGTACTTC. Its protein product is CASSRQVQETQYF.

The chain couples TRBV6-1 to TRBJ1-5, with TRBD1 matching 7 bases. The germline V gene encodes CDR1 MNHNS and CDR2 SASEGT. V lost 8 bases, J lost 0 bases, and 7 bases stayed unmatched. The CDR3 is 15 residues long. The CDR3 coding sequence is TGTGCCAGCGCCCGGGACAGCTATAGCAATCAGCCCCAGCATTTT. Its protein is CASARDSYSNQPQHF.

This rearrangement joins TRBV7-2 to TRBJ2-7; weak D call: TRBD2 (5 bases). In germline, CDR1 is SGHTA, CDR2 FQGNSA. V was clipped by 3 bases and J by 3 bases, with 12 bases between them. The CDR3 contains 14 residues. The CDR3 loop is CASSFRGPRYEQYF. CDR3 sequence (DNA): TGTGCCAGCAGCTTTCGGGGTCCCCGCTACGAGCAGTACTTC.

The rearrangement joins TRBV30 to TRBJ2-7; 8 bases agree with TRBD2. V lost 2 bases and J lost 7; bases outside the gene matches: 4. Germline V gives CDR1 GTSNPN, CDR2 SVGIG (reference sequence). This CDR3 is built from 12 residues. In DNA, the CDR3 is TGTGCCTGGAGTACGAGCGGGAGAGAGCAGTACTTC. This gives the protein CAWSTSGREQYF.

The chain couples TRBV4-3 to TRBJ2-1, with D tentatively TRBD2 (6 bases). V lost 0 bases and J 2 bases, leaving 17 bases between the germline ends. Germline V gene data show CDR1 as LGHNA and CDR2 as YSLEER. CDR3 length: 18 amino acids. The CDR3 spells CASSQDLEGQMTYNEQFF. CDR3 sequence (DNA): TGCGCCAGCAGCCAAGATTTGGAGGGGCAGATGACCTACAATGAGCAGTTCTTC.

The V call is TRBV28, the J call TRBJ1-4; D unresolved. The CDR3 is 15 residues long. V was clipped by 6 bases and J by 8 bases, with 19 bases between them. Germline V lookup: CDR1 MDHEN, CDR2 SYDVKM. Written as DNA, the CDR3 is TGTGCCAGCAGCCAACTTGGACCCGGAGGGGAAAAACTGTTTTTT. This gives the protein CASSQLGPGGEKLFF.

The gene calls are TRBV6-1 and TRBJ2-1, with TRBD1 matching over 9 bases. The germline CDR1 and CDR2 sequences are MNHNS and SASEGT. This CDR3 is 15 amino acids long. V lost 1 base and J lost 4; bases outside the gene matches: 2. The CDR3 loop reads CASSEETGGYNEQFF. The CDR3 region has the DNA TGTGCCAGCAGTGAAGAGACAGGGGGTTACAATGAGCAGTTCTTC.

This chain's CDR3 is CASSQRGHLEEQYF. The CDR3 coding sequence is TGTGCCAGCAGCCAAAGAGGACATCTAGAAGAGCAGTACTTC. This rearrangement joins TRBV14 to TRBJ2-7, with D possibly being TRBD1 (5 bases). Trimming pared 2 bases from V and 7 bases from J, leaving 15 bases between. This CDR3 comprises 14 residues. Per germline, CDR1 SGHDN and CDR2 FVKESK.

V and J are TRBV4-1 and TRBJ1-2; 8 bases are a match to TRBD1. Germline-derived CDR1 and CDR2 are MGHRA and YSYEKL. There are 14 residues in the CDR3. V shed 3 bases and J 7 bases; nucleotides not matched to a gene: 7. CDR3 bases: TGCGCCAGCAGCCAGCCGGGCAGGGGGCCTGGCTACACCTTC. Translating it yields CASSQPGRGPGYTF.

This sequence joins TRBV7-9 and TRBJ2-7; TRBD1 agrees at 8 bases. Germline loops: CDR1 SEHNR, CDR2 FQNEAQ (reference sequence). Trimming removed 5 bases from V and 0 bases from J; junction bases left unmatched: 15. CDR3 length: 18 amino acids. CDR3 region: CASSPPHLTGVPSYEQYF. The CDR3 nucleotides are TGTGCCAGCAGCCCACCGCACTTGACAGGGGTACCCTCCTACGAGCAGTACTTC.

The J gene is TRBJ2-7, the V gene TRBV28; D is possibly TRBD1 (6 bases). V was pared by 3 bases and J by 0 bases, with 9 bases between. CDR3 length: 14 amino acids. Germline CDR1 is MDHEN and CDR2 is SYDVKM. The CDR3 DNA sequence: TGTGCCAGCAGTTTCACAGGGCCCTCCTACGAGCAGTACTTC. This codes for CASSFTGPSYEQYF.

CDR3 sequence reads: CASSLGLTEAFF. CDR3 sequence (DNA): TGTGCCAGCAGTTTGGGCCTCACTGAAGCTTTCTTT. This chain links TRBV28 with TRBJ1-1, with D unresolved. Trimming pared 3 bases from V and 4 bases from J, leaving 6 bases between. CDR1 is MDHEN, CDR2 SYDVKM, per germline. CDR3 size: 12 residues. Using reference TRBV28 and TRBJ1-1 for the parts outside the CDR3, the full variable domain is DVKVTQSSRYLVKRTGEKVFLECVQDMDHENMFWYRQDPGLGLRLIYFSYDVKMKEKGDIPEGYSVSREKKERFSLILESASTNQTSMYLCASSLGLTEAFFGQGTRLTVV.

The chain carries TRBV6-5 and TRBJ2-1; TRBD2 matches 8 bases. Losses at the gene ends were 5 bases for V and 7 bases for J; bases not matched to a gene: 10. From germline, CDR1 is MNHEY and CDR2 SVGAGI. This CDR3 spans 15 amino acids. Here the CDR3 DNA reads TGTGCCAGCAGTCCAGCGGGGGAGAAGTGGAATGAGCAGTTCTTC. This sequence encodes CASSPAGEKWNEQFF.

The chain recombines TRBV7-3 with TRBJ2-1; 7 nucleotides line up with TRBD2. CDR3 length equals 14 residues. J gave up 7 bases and V 2 bases, and 5 bases lay outside the gene matches. Germline V gene lookup returns CDR1 SGHTA and CDR2 FQGTGA. The DNA of the CDR3 is TGTGCCAGCAGCTTAGGGCGGGAGATGAATGAGCAGTTCTTC. Translated, it gives CASSLGREMNEQFF.

The chain is built from TRBV5-6 and TRBJ2-7, with 11 bases lining up with TRBD2. This CDR3 contains 16 residues. The germline CDR1 and CDR2 sequences are SGHDT and YYEEEE. The J segment lost 3 bases and the V segment lost 4 bases, leaving 9 bases of the junction unmatched. The CDR3 region has the DNA TGTGCCAGCAGCCTGGGGACTAGCGGCCTAAACTACGAGCAGTACTTC. Translating it yields CASSLGTSGLNYEQYF.

In this sample, this clone is medium-sized. The chain uses TRBV4-1 and TRBJ1-6; D is perhaps TRBD1 (5 bases). The germline V gene encodes CDR1 MGHRA and CDR2 YSYEKL. V lost 0 bases, J lost 5 bases, and 14 bases lay in between. The CDR3 sequence is 17 residues long. Here the CDR3 reads CASSQDPERTNNSPLHF. Here the CDR3 DNA reads TGCGCCAGCAGCCAAGATCCCGAGAGGACAAATAATTCACCCCTCCACTTT.

The genes are TRBV10-2 and TRBJ2-3; 9 bases are shared with TRBD2. Germline loops: CDR1 WSHSY, CDR2 SAAADI. Trimming at V came to 6 bases and at J to 6 bases, leaving 10 bases not matched to a gene. The CDR3 spans 15 residues. In DNA form, the CDR3 reads TGCGCCAGCAGCCTCGGGATAGCGGGAGCCGATACGCAGTATTTT. It yields the protein CASSLGIAGADTQYF.